These 26 T cell receptor beta chains share one sample of origin, sequenced in a study of shared clonotypes between healthy human individuals. Here immunoSEQ multiplex PCR was the method, and the copy in TCRdb shows in-frame clones only, minus some. Among approximately 250,000 clones listed, about 69% were seen once. What was sequenced was memory CD4+ T cells sorted from blood. Subset denoted: CD45RA-negative fraction. These receptors were taken from a young man in good health.

V usage is TRBV15 and J usage is TRBJ2-3; the D is unclear. CDR1 and CDR2 (germline): LNHNV, YYDKDF (reference sequence). The length of the CDR3 is 14 residues. V gave up 0 bases and J gave up 4 bases, with 8 bases separating them. CDR3 residues: CATSRDTESDTQYF. The CDR3 coding sequence is TGTGCCACCAGCAGAGATACGGAGTCAGATACGCAGTATTTT. Complete variable domain (other parts from reference TRBV15 and TRBJ2-3): DAMVIQNPRYQVTQFGKPVTLSCSQTLNHNVMYWYQQKSSQAPKLLFHYYDKDFNNEADTPDNFQSRRPNTSFCFLDIRSPGLGDTAMYLCATSRDTESDTQYFGPGTRLTVL.

The V call is TRBV11-2, the J call TRBJ2-3; D gene uncertain. The germline V gene has CDR1 SGHAT and CDR2 FQNNGV. Trimming shortened V by 5 bases and J by 6 bases, and 15 bases separated the two germline ends. CDR3 length: 14 amino acids. CDR3 sequence (DNA): TGTGCCAGCAGCCCCGGCTGGAGCGTGGATACGCAGTATTTT. Its translation is CASSPGWSVDTQYF.

The chain employs TRBV30 and TRBJ1-1, with TRBD1 identical over 8 bases. CDR1 GTSNPN and CDR2 SVGIG come from the germline V gene (reference sequence). The V and J ends lost 5 bases and 4 bases, in that order; junction bases with no gene match: 6. The CDR3 totals 13 residues. The DNA for the CDR3 is TGTGCCTGGGACAGGGGTGGGGGCACTGAAGCTTTCTTT. It yields the protein CAWDRGGGTEAFF.

This clone has ten or more counts. The V call is TRBV29-1, the J call TRBJ2-3; 8 bases match TRBD2. The CDR3 length is 15 residues. The ends lost 0 bases at V and 1 base at J; junction bases unmatched: 3. Germline values: CDR1 SQVTM, CDR2 ANQGSEA. The CDR3 DNA reads TGCAGCGTTGAAGATCGGGGGGGACGCACAGATACGCAGTATTTT. Translation gives CSVEDRGGRTDTQYF.

A few counts support this clone. The rearrangement links TRBV29-1 to TRBJ2-5, with no clear D. The CDR3 is made up of 13 amino acids. V dropped 2 bases and J dropped 6 bases, with 13 bases sitting between them. The germline gives CDR1 SQVTM, CDR2 ANQGSEA. This CDR3 reads CSVEFLARQTQYF. The CDR3 DNA reads TGCAGCGTTGAATTTTTGGCCCGGCAGACCCAGTACTTC.

The chain uses TRBV6-5 and TRBJ1-3; D perhaps matches TRBD1 (5 bases). The length of the CDR3 is 15 residues. The germline CDR1 and CDR2 sequences are MNHEY and SVGAGI. Between the trimmed V and J ends, which lost 4 bases and 0 bases, there was a span of 10 bases. CDR3 DNA sequence: TGTGCCAGCAGTTCGACAGCGAGCTCTGGAAACACCATATATTTT. Translated, it gives CASSSTASSGNTIYF.

The rearrangement uses TRBV5-4 and TRBJ2-5, with 7 bases identical to TRBD2. With V trimmed by 6 bases and J by 5 bases, 13 bases remained unmatched. The CDR3 has 15 residues. Per the germline V gene, CDR1 is SGHNT and CDR2 is YYREEE (reference sequence). The CDR3, as DNA: TGTGCCAGCAACCCCGGAGGGGAGGGCCGGGAGACCCAGTACTTC. This sequence encodes CASNPGGEGRETQYF.

The chain employs TRBV11-2 and TRBJ2-1, with 7 bases lining up with TRBD2. V lost 6 bases and J lost 1; bases outside the gene matches: 3. The CDR3 runs to 14 residues. CDR1 is SGHAT, CDR2 FQNNGV, per germline. The CDR3 protein is CASSGGSSYNEQFF. The DNA of the CDR3 is TGTGCCAGCAGTGGCGGGAGTTCCTACAATGAGCAGTTCTTC.

The gene calls are TRBV27 and TRBJ2-7, with D possibly being TRBD1 (6 bases). V lost 3 bases to trimming and J lost 3 bases, with 27 bases between them. The CDR3 consists of 19 residues. Germline V gene lookup returns CDR1 MNHEY and CDR2 SMNVEV (reference sequence). The CDR3 loop is CASSLRVHRDKGLLYEQYF. CDR3 DNA: TGTGCCAGCAGTTTGAGGGTTCATCGGGACAAAGGCCTCCTCTACGAGCAGTACTTC.

The genes are TRBV4-2 and TRBJ2-2; 13 nucleotides line up with TRBD2. Per the germline V gene, CDR1 is LGHNA and CDR2 is YNFKEQ. The ends lost 4 bases at V and 4 bases at J; junction bases unmatched: 9. The CDR3 covers 18 residues. CDR3 nucleotide sequence: TGTGCCAGCAGCCTTCAATCGGGACTAGCGGGACTCACCGGGGAGCTGTTTTTT. It yields the protein CASSLQSGLAGLTGELFF.

The chain joins TRBV30 to TRBJ2-7; D not certain. This CDR3 is 13 amino acids long. Germline-derived CDR1 and CDR2 are GTSNPN and SVGIG (reference sequence). Between the trimmed V and J ends, which lost 2 bases and 3 bases, there was a span of 11 bases. DNA of the CDR3: TGTGCCTGGAGTTCGAGCAGGCACTACGAGCAGTACTTC. This sequence encodes CAWSSSRHYEQYF.

This clone has only one observation. This chain joins TRBV28 and TRBJ1-2; 9 nucleotides match TRBD1. The CDR3 totals 19 residues. Germline V gene sequence: CDR1 MDHEN, CDR2 SYDVKM. Trimming took 5 bases from V and 6 from J; bases not matched to a gene: 22. The CDR3 here is CASSTNPPGTGRDRDGYTF. The DNA for the CDR3 is TGTGCCAGCAGTACAAACCCCCCCGGGACAGGGAGAGATAGGGATGGCTACACCTTC.

The chain couples TRBV21-1 to TRBJ2-7; the D segment call TRBD1 is taken from the table without a DNA check. TRBV21-1 is an annotated pseudogene. The length of the CDR3 is 15 residues. This chain's CDR3 is CASSPYRTEGREQYF. The CDR3 DNA follows: TGTGCCAGCAGCCCGTACAGGACAGAGGGGCGCGAGCAGTACTTC.

This clone was counted a single time. The chain couples TRBV9 to TRBJ2-3; tentatively, D is TRBD2 (5 bases). From germline, CDR1 is SGDLS and CDR2 YYNGEE. Trimming cost V 6 bases and J 0 bases, with 8 bases left between them. The CDR3 sequence is 13 residues long. The CDR3 loop reads CASKRTSTDTQYF. The CDR3 DNA follows: TGTGCCAGCAAGAGGACTAGCACAGATACGCAGTATTTT.

V is TRBV28 and J is TRBJ1-3; TRBD1 might be the D (6 bases). CDR1 MDHEN and CDR2 SYDVKM come from the germline V gene. The germline V and J ends were trimmed by 5 bases and 1 base, with 9 bases remaining between them. The CDR3 runs to 14 residues. The CDR3 DNA sequence: TGTGCCAGCAGTCGAGGGGGGTCTGGAAACACCATATATTTT. Protein sequence: CASSRGGSGNTIYF.

CDR3 bases: TGCAGCGTTGACCCTAGTTTAGATACGCAGTATTTT. This encodes CSVDPSLDTQYF. The chain is built from TRBV29-1 and TRBJ2-3; D gene ambiguous. The CDR3 runs to 12 residues. Between the trimmed V and J ends, which lost 3 bases and 5 bases, there was a span of 9 bases. CDR1 is SQVTM, CDR2 ANQGSEA, per germline.

V usage is TRBV19 and J usage is TRBJ2-5, with 7 positions matching TRBD1. Germline CDR1 reads LNHDA; CDR2 reads SQIVND (reference sequence). This CDR3 is 14 amino acids long. Trimming took 10 bases from V and 7 from J; bases not matched to a gene: 15. DNA of the CDR3: TGTGCCACCGAAAAAGTCGGACAGGCCGGGACCCAGTACTTC. As protein: CATEKVGQAGTQYF.

The genes are TRBV5-1 and TRBJ2-1, with a weak D call TRBD2 (5 bases). Per germline, CDR1 SGHRS and CDR2 YFSETQ. V was cut by 5 bases and J by 0 bases, with 12 bases left in between. The CDR3 contains 15 residues. Here the CDR3 reads CASSATGFSYNEQFF. The CDR3, as DNA: TGCGCCAGCAGTGCTACGGGGTTCTCCTACAATGAGCAGTTCTTC.

V is TRBV5-1 and J is TRBJ1-1; TRBD1 is a possible D gene (6 bases). The CDR3 length is 12 residues. Germline V gives CDR1 SGHRS, CDR2 YFSETQ. Trimming pared 5 bases from V and 9 bases from J, leaving 14 bases between. As DNA, the CDR3 is TGCGCCAGCAGTTCTACAGGGTCCCAAGCTTTCTTT. This encodes CASSSTGSQAFF.

Only a few counts were recorded for this clone. J is TRBJ2-3 and V is TRBV29-1; a weak D match, TRBD1 (5 bases). V dropped 8 bases and J dropped 4 bases, with 16 bases sitting between them. The length of the CDR3 is 13 residues. Germline lookup yields CDR1 SQVTM and CDR2 ANQGSEA. CDR3 coding DNA: TGCAGCCCATGGGGCCGAGGAGCAGATACGCAGTATTTT. Translation: CSPWGRGADTQYF.

V is TRBV7-8 and J is TRBJ2-7, with TRBD2 matching 11 bases. Germline-derived CDR1 and CDR2 are SGHVS and FQNEAQ. J was trimmed by 4 bases and V by 6 bases; bases with no gene match: 8. This CDR3 region has 15 residues. CDR3 DNA sequence: TGTGCCAGCAGAAAAACTAGCGGGAGAGGTTACGAGCAGTACTTC. This codes for CASRKTSGRGYEQYF.

The rearrangement uses TRBV29-1 and TRBJ2-7; D gene ambiguous. CDR1 and CDR2 (germline): SQVTM, ANQGSEA. Trimming shortened V by 5 bases and J by 2 bases, and 13 bases separated the two germline ends. The CDR3 sequence is 13 residues long. Here the CDR3 DNA reads TGCAGCGTTTTAGGCGAGCGAGCCTACGAGCAGTACTTC. Amino acid sequence: CSVLGERAYEQYF.

In its sample, this clone was seen a few times. In nucleotides, the CDR3 is TGTGCCAGCAGTCGCCCACGGGGGACAGCCACAAAGACCCAGTACTTC. Amino acids: CASSRPRGTATKTQYF. The chain carries TRBV28 and TRBJ2-5; D possibly corresponds to TRBD1 (7 bases). V lost 5 bases, J lost 6 bases, and 22 bases lay in between. The CDR3 covers 16 residues. The germline V gene has CDR1 MDHEN and CDR2 SYDVKM.

The gene calls are TRBV15 and TRBJ2-7; a weak D match, TRBD2 (7 bases). The germline V and J ends were trimmed by 0 bases and 5 bases, with 14 bases remaining between them. CDR3 length equals 15 residues. Germline loops: CDR1 LNHNV, CDR2 YYDKDF (reference sequence). The CDR3 DNA reads TGTGCCACCAGCAGAGATTGGGGGGGCCCCCACGAGCAGTACTTC. This encodes CATSRDWGGPHEQYF.

In this sample, this clone turned up a few times. This sequence joins TRBV5-6 and TRBJ2-5; perhaps TRBD1 as D (5 bases). CDR1 and CDR2 (germline): SGHDT, YYEEEE. Trimming removed 0 bases at V and 1 base at J, with 7 bases between. The CDR3 contains 14 residues. This CDR3 reads CASSLVRVQETQYF. The CDR3 DNA reads as TGTGCCAGCAGCTTGGTCAGGGTCCAAGAGACCCAGTACTTC.

This clone was counted at least ten times. This rearrangement joins TRBV10-3 to TRBJ2-7; TRBD2 aligns across 13 bases. Germline trimming cut 6 bases from V and 6 bases from J; bases unmatched to any gene: 17. The CDR3 consists of 18 residues. In germline, CDR1 is ENHRY, CDR2 SYGVKD. In nucleotides, the CDR3 is TGTGCCATCAGAGGAACTAGCGGGAGGGATACCTACGAGGGCGAGCAGTACTTC. Translated: CAIRGTSGRDTYEGEQYF.